These T cell receptor beta chains were read from a single sample in a study of lymphopenia after photon versus proton radiotherapy. Assay used: immunoSEQ multiplex PCR; TCRdb lists only in-frame clones, some missing. This sample has fewer than 70,000 clones, with 75% to 90% found just once. The sample consisted of peripheral blood, taken from a patient treated with proton-based radiotherapy. The receptors were gathered from a man older than 75 with esophageal cancer. The CDR3 runs from the conserved cysteine through the conserved F or W. Each record gives: D gene, clone size, J gene, V gene, CDR3 DNA, CDR3 protein. The D gene is left open where the match is weak. The listing skips clone size in some rows; elsewhere it reads once, few, many or a size class.

D gene: NA
clone size: NA
J gene: TRBJ2-7
V gene: TRBV7-9
CDR3 DNA: TGTGCCAGCAGCCCACAGGGTTTCTACGAGCAGTACTTC
CDR3 protein: CASSPQGFYEQYF

D gene: NA
clone size: NA
J gene: TRBJ2-3
V gene: TRBV9
CDR3 DNA: TGTGCCAGCAGCGTAGCCGGGGGGCCCCCCACAGATACGCAGTATTTT
CDR3 protein: CASSVAGGPPTDTQYF

D gene: NA
clone size: once
J gene: TRBJ1-2
V gene: TRBV15
CDR3 DNA: TGTGCCACCAGCAGAGTTGGCATGACTTACGGCTACACCTTC
CDR3 protein: CATSRVGMTYGYTF

D gene: NA
clone size: NA
J gene: TRBJ2-7
V gene: TRBV30
CDR3 DNA: TGTGCCTGGAGCGCTGAGGCAGCCCAAAAGGAGCAGTACTTC
CDR3 protein: CAWSAEAAQKEQYF

D gene: TRBD1
clone size: NA
J gene: TRBJ1-2
V gene: TRBV7-2
CDR3 DNA: TGTGCCAGCAGCTTAGTCGGGACAGACTATGGCTACACCTTC
CDR3 protein: CASSLVGTDYGYTF

D gene: NA
clone size: NA
J gene: TRBJ2-6
V gene: TRBV27
CDR3 DNA: TGTGCCAGCAGTTTAAGGGGCGGGGCCAACGTCCTGACTTTC
CDR3 protein: CASSLRGGANVLTF

D gene: NA
clone size: NA
J gene: TRBJ1-3
V gene: TRBV6-6
CDR3 DNA: TGTGCCAGCAGTAACCAACAGGATGGCTCTGGAAACACCATATATTTT
CDR3 protein: CASSNQQDGSGNTIYF

D gene: NA
clone size: NA
J gene: TRBJ2-5
V gene: TRBV5-1
CDR3 DNA: TGCGCCAGCAGCCGGACAGTCCAAGAGACCCAGTACTTC
CDR3 protein: CASSRTVQETQYF

D gene: NA
clone size: NA
J gene: TRBJ1-2
V gene: TRBV28
CDR3 DNA: TGTGCCAGCAGTGACAACCGGAGGGGCTACACCTTC
CDR3 protein: CASSDNRRGYTF

D gene: NA
clone size: NA
J gene: TRBJ2-7
V gene: TRBV7-2
CDR3 DNA: TGTGCCAGCAGCTTAGCTATGACCTACGAGCAGTACTTC
CDR3 protein: CASSLAMTYEQYF

D gene: NA
clone size: few
J gene: TRBJ2-7
V gene: TRBV29-1
CDR3 DNA: TGCAGCGTGACCGGGACGGACACCTACGAGCAGTACTTC
CDR3 protein: CSVTGTDTYEQYF

D gene: TRBD1
clone size: NA
J gene: TRBJ2-1
V gene: TRBV5-1
CDR3 DNA: TGCGCCAGCAGCTTGGGTCGGTTAGGGGGCTCTAATGAGCAGTTCTTC
CDR3 protein: CASSLGRLGGSNEQFF

D gene: NA
clone size: NA
J gene: TRBJ2-7
V gene: TRBV7-2
CDR3 DNA: TGTGCCAGCAGGCCTGTGTGGGGCGAGCAGAACTTC
CDR3 protein: CASRPVWGEQNF

D gene: NA
clone size: NA
J gene: TRBJ1-6
V gene: TRBV21-1
CDR3 DNA: TGTGCCAGCAGCACCCGGTTGGCCCCTGATTCACCCCTCCACTTT
CDR3 protein: CASSTRLAPDSPLHF

D gene: NA
clone size: once
J gene: TRBJ1-2
V gene: TRBV7-8
CDR3 DNA: TGTGCCAGCAGCTTAGCGCGGGTAGAAGGGAATCCATTCTATGGCTACACCTTC
CDR3 protein: CASSLARVEGNPFYGYTF

D gene: TRBD1
clone size: few
J gene: TRBJ1-2
V gene: TRBV4-3
CDR3 DNA: TGCGCCAGCAGCCAACGGACAGGGGACGGCTACACCTTC
CDR3 protein: CASSQRTGDGYTF

D gene: TRBD2
clone size: NA
J gene: TRBJ2-7
V gene: TRBV7-2
CDR3 DNA: TGTGCCAGCAGCCCCCGATTGGACGGGGGGAGTGAGCAGTACTTC
CDR3 protein: CASSPRLDGGSEQYF

D gene: NA
clone size: NA
J gene: TRBJ1-1
V gene: TRBV27
CDR3 DNA: TGTGCCAGCAGTTATAGAGGCACTGAAGCTTTCTTT
CDR3 protein: CASSYRGTEAFF

D gene: NA
clone size: NA
J gene: TRBJ1-3
V gene: TRBV30
CDR3 DNA: TGTGCCTGGAGGCCGGGGGCTGGAAACACCATATATTTT
CDR3 protein: CAWRPGAGNTIYF

D gene: NA
clone size: NA
J gene: TRBJ2-1
V gene: TRBV6-1
CDR3 DNA: TGTGCCAGCAGTGAATGGCAGGGTTCCTACAATGAGCAGTTCTTC
CDR3 protein: CASSEWQGSYNEQFF

D gene: NA
clone size: once
J gene: TRBJ2-5
V gene: TRBV7-2
CDR3 DNA: TGTGCCAGCAGCTCCAGGGTCCTTGAGACCCAGTACTTC
CDR3 protein: CASSSRVLETQYF

D gene: NA
clone size: once
J gene: TRBJ2-3
V gene: TRBV5-1
CDR3 DNA: TGCGCCAGCAGCTTGGAAGGATTTCGCACAGATACGCAGTATTTT
CDR3 protein: CASSLEGFRTDTQYF

D gene: TRBD1
clone size: once
J gene: TRBJ1-2
V gene: TRBV29-1
CDR3 DNA: TGCAGCGTACAATCACCGGGACAGGGGGCATATGGCTACACCTTC
CDR3 protein: CSVQSPGQGAYGYTF

D gene: NA
clone size: NA
J gene: TRBJ1-5
V gene: TRBV11-3
CDR3 DNA: TGTGCTCCCTCTTGGGAGACGGGGGACTATAGCAATCAGCCCCAGCATTTT
CDR3 protein: CAPSWETGDYSNQPQHF

D gene: NA
clone size: NA
J gene: TRBJ1-1
V gene: TRBV7-2
CDR3 DNA: TGTGCCAGCAGCCGATTAACGTCGGGGGCTGGGGAAGCTTTCTTT
CDR3 protein: CASSRLTSGAGEAFF

D gene: TRBD1
clone size: NA
J gene: TRBJ1-6
V gene: TRBV5-1
CDR3 DNA: TGCGCCAGCAGCTTGCGAGCAGGGGGCGATTCACCCCTCCACTTT
CDR3 protein: CASSLRAGGDSPLHF

D gene: TRBD1
clone size: NA
J gene: TRBJ2-7
V gene: TRBV6-6
CDR3 DNA: TGTGCCAGCAGTTTAGGACAGGGTCTCTACGAGCAGTACTTC
CDR3 protein: CASSLGQGLYEQYF

D gene: NA
clone size: NA
J gene: TRBJ2-7
V gene: TRBV27
CDR3 DNA: TGTGCCAGCAGGCCCCGCGGGCTAGTCTACGAGCAGTACTTC
CDR3 protein: CASRPRGLVYEQYF

D gene: NA
clone size: NA
J gene: TRBJ2-1
V gene: TRBV9
CDR3 DNA: TGTGCCAGCAGCGTTGACCCCTCTAGCAATGAGCAGTTCTTC
CDR3 protein: CASSVDPSSNEQFF

D gene: NA
clone size: once
J gene: TRBJ1-1
V gene: TRBV7-2
CDR3 DNA: TGTGCCAGCAGCTTACGTTCAGGGTTTGAAGCTTTCTTT
CDR3 protein: CASSLRSGFEAFF

D gene: NA
clone size: NA
J gene: TRBJ2-7
V gene: TRBV10-3
CDR3 DNA: TGTGCCATCAGTGCGGTGCGGCAGGCGGCTAACGAGCAGTACTTC
CDR3 protein: CAISAVRQAANEQYF

D gene: NA
clone size: NA
J gene: TRBJ1-2
V gene: TRBV10-3
CDR3 DNA: TGTGCCATCAGTGAGGCTGCGGGGGCCGATGGCTACACCTTC
CDR3 protein: CAISEAAGADGYTF

D gene: NA
clone size: NA
J gene: TRBJ2-1
V gene: TRBV19
CDR3 DNA: TGTGCCAGTAGTATAGCCACCGCGTACAATGAGCAGTTCTTC
CDR3 protein: CASSIATAYNEQFF

D gene: NA
clone size: NA
J gene: TRBJ1-1
V gene: TRBV14
CDR3 DNA: TGTGCCAGCAGCCAAGTAGCGTACACTGAAGCTTTCTTT
CDR3 protein: CASSQVAYTEAFF

D gene: TRBD2
clone size: few
J gene: TRBJ2-3
V gene: TRBV27
CDR3 DNA: TGTGCCAGCACACGAGCGGGGGTGCAGTATTTT
CDR3 protein: CASTRAGVQYF

D gene: NA
clone size: NA
J gene: TRBJ2-3
V gene: TRBV29-1
CDR3 DNA: TGCAGCTGTTCGGGGCCAGATACGCAGTATTTT
CDR3 protein: CSCSGPDTQYF

D gene: TRBD2
clone size: NA
J gene: TRBJ2-4
V gene: TRBV29-1
CDR3 DNA: TGCAGCGTAGCTAGCGGGGAAGACATTCAGTACTTC
CDR3 protein: CSVASGEDIQYF

D gene: NA
clone size: once
J gene: TRBJ2-2
V gene: TRBV11-2
CDR3 DNA: TGTGCCAGCAGCTTACACGTCGCGAACACCGGGGAGCTGTTTTTT
CDR3 protein: CASSLHVANTGELFF

D gene: TRBD2
clone size: NA
J gene: TRBJ2-2
V gene: TRBV7-9
CDR3 DNA: TGTGCCAGCAGCTTACGGGAGGACAACACCGGGGAGCTGTTTTTT
CDR3 protein: CASSLREDNTGELFF

D gene: NA
clone size: once
J gene: TRBJ2-1
V gene: TRBV27
CDR3 DNA: TGTGCCAGCGCCCCCAGGGCTTCTTACCTGAATGAGCAGTTCTTC
CDR3 protein: CASAPRASYLNEQFF

D gene: TRBD1
clone size: NA
J gene: TRBJ1-4
V gene: TRBV4-3
CDR3 DNA: TGCGCCAGCAGCCAAGAGGGTCAGGGGGGTGAAAAACTGTTTTTT
CDR3 protein: CASSQEGQGGEKLFF

D gene: TRBD1
clone size: NA
J gene: TRBJ1-1
V gene: TRBV19
CDR3 DNA: TGTGCCAGTAGTTCTTCGACAGGGTCAGCTTTCTTT
CDR3 protein: CASSSSTGSAFF

D gene: TRBD2
clone size: once
J gene: TRBJ2-5
V gene: TRBV18
CDR3 DNA: TGTGCCAGCTCACCACCAACTAGCGGGGGGTACCAAGAGACCCAGTACTTC
CDR3 protein: CASSPPTSGGYQETQYF

D gene: NA
clone size: NA
J gene: TRBJ1-1
V gene: TRBV27
CDR3 DNA: TGTGCCAGCAGTTGGGGATGGGGCACTGAAGCTTTCTTT
CDR3 protein: CASSWGWGTEAFF

D gene: NA
clone size: NA
J gene: TRBJ2-2
V gene: TRBV19
CDR3 DNA: TGTGCCAGTAGTAGAATCACCGGGGAGCTGTTTTTT
CDR3 protein: CASSRITGELFF

D gene: NA
clone size: NA
J gene: TRBJ2-7
V gene: TRBV5-4
CDR3 DNA: TGTGCCAGCAGCCCCCAGCTCGGTTCCTACGAGCAGTACTTC
CDR3 protein: CASSPQLGSYEQYF

D gene: TRBD1
clone size: NA
J gene: TRBJ1-2
V gene: TRBV9
CDR3 DNA: TGTGCCAGCAGCGCTCAGGGGGCTCCGGGCTATGGCTACACCTTC
CDR3 protein: CASSAQGAPGYGYTF

D gene: TRBD2
clone size: NA
J gene: TRBJ2-7
V gene: TRBV7-2
CDR3 DNA: TGTGCCAGCAGCTGGGGACTAGCAGGCTACGAGCAGTACTTC
CDR3 protein: CASSWGLAGYEQYF

D gene: NA
clone size: NA
J gene: TRBJ1-1
V gene: TRBV19
CDR3 DNA: TGTGCCACCCTCCCGGCAGTCCTACCCTTGGGGACTGAAGCTTTCTTT
CDR3 protein: CATLPAVLPLGTEAFF